This TCR beta chain appears in the sequencing data of a study of control samples from healthy donors and cancer patients. Deletions cut 2 bases from V and 5 bases from J, with 10 bases between. Germline loops: CDR1 KGHDR, CDR2 SFDVKD. This CDR3 contains 14 residues. Here immunoSEQ multiplex PCR was the method, and the copy in TCRdb shows in-frame clones only, minus some. The sample has roughly 130,000 clones, about 88% seen once. The sequenced material came from blood. The rearrangement links TRBV24-1 to TRBJ2-3; D might be TRBD1 or TRBD2, each matching 6 bases. The origin of this receptor is a man aged 45 to 65 in good health. CDR3 DNA: TGTGCCACCAGTGATTCGGGGGCTCTAGATACGCAGTATTTT. Its protein product is CATSDSGALDTQYF.